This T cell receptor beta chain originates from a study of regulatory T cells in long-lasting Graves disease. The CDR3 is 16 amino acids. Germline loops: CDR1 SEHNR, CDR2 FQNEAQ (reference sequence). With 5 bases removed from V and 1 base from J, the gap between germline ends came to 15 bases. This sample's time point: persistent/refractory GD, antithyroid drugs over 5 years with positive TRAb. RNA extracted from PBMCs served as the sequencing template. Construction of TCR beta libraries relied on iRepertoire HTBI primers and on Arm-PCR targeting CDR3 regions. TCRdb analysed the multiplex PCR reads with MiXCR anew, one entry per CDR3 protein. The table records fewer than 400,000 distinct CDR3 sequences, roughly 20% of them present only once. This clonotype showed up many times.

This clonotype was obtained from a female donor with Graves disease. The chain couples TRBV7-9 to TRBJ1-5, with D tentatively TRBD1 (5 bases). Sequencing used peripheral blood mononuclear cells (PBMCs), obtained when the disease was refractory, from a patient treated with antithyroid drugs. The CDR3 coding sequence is TGTGCCAGCAGCGACGAAGGGTGGGGGAGCAATCAGCCCCAGCATTTT. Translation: CASSDEGWGSNQPQHF. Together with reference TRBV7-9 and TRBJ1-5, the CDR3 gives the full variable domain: DTGVSQNPRHKITKRGQNVTFRCDPISEHNRLYWYRQTLGQGPEFLTYFQNEAQLEKSRLLSDRFSAERPKGSFSTLEIQRTEQGDSAMYLCASSDEGWGSNQPQHFGDGTRLSIL.